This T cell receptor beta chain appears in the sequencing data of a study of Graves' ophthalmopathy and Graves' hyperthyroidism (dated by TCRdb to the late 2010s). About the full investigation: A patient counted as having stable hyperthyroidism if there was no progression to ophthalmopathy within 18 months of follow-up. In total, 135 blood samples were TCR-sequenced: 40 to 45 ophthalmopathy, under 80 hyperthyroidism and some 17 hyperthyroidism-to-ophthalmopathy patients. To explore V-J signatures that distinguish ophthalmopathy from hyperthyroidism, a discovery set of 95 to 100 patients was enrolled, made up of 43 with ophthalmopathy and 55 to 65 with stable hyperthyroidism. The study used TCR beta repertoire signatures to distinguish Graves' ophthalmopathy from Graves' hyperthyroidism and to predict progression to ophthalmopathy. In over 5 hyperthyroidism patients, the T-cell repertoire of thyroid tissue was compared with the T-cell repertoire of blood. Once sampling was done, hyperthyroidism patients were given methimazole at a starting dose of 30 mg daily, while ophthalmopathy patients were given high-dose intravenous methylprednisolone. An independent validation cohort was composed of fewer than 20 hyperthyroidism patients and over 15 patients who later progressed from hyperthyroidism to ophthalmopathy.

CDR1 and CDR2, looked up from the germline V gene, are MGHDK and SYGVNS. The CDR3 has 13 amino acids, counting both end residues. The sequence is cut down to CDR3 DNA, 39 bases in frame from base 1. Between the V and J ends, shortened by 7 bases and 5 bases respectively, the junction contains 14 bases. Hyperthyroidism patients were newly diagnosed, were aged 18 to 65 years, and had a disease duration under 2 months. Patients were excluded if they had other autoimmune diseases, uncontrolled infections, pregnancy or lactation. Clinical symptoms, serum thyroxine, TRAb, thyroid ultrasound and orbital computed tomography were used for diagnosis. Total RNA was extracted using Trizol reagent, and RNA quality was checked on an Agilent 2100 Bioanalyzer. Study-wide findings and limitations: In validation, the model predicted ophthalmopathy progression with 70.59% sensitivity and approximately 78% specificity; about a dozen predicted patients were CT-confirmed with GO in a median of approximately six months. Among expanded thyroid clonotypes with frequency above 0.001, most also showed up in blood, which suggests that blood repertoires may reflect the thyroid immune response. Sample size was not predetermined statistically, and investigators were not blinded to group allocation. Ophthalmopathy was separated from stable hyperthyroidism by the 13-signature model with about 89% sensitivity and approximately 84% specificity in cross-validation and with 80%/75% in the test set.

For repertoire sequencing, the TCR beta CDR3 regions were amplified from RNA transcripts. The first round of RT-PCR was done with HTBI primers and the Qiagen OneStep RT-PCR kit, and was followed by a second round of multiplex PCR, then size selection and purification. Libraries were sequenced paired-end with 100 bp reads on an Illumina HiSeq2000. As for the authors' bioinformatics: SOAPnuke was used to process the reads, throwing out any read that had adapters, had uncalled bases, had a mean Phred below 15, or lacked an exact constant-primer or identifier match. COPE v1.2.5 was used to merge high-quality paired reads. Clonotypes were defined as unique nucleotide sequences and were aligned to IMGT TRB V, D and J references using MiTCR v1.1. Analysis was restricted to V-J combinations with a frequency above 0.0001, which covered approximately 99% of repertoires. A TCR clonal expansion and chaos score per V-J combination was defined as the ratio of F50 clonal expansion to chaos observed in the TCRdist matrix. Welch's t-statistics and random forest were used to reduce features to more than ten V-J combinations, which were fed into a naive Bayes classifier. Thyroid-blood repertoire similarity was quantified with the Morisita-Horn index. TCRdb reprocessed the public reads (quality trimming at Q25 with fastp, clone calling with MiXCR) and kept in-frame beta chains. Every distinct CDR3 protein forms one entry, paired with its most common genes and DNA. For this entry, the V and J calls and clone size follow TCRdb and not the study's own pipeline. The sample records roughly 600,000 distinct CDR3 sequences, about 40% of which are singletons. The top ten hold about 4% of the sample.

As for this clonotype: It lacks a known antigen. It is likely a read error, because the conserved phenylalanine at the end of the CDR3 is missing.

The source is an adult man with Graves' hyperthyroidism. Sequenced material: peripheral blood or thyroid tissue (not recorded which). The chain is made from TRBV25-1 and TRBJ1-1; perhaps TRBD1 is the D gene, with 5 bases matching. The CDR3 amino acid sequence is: CASTGAGGTEAFL. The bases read TGTGCCAGCACCGGCGCGGGGGGAACTGAAGCTTTCCTT.